This T cell receptor beta chain was captured by sequencing in a study of T cell responses to AZD1222 COVID-19 vaccine (dated by TCRdb to 2020 to 2022). Describing the broader study: A total of over 230 trial participants underwent TCR sequencing, of whom approximately 200 had received two doses of AZD1222 and around 26 had received two doses of the MenACWY control vaccine. Trial participants were enrolled into age subgroups of 18-55, 56-69 and 70-plus years, which contained around 150, 28 and 57 TCR-sequenced participants, respectively.

The study at large found these results: The vaccine-associated CD4 TCRs covered the entire spike protein, and the dominant responses fell in regions 160-218 and 743-854. Because no day 14 peak-response samples were available, the repertoires could be characterized only after the peak T cell response. Participants were mostly white British, with more females than males. The authors suggested clonal diversity may have been underestimated. Nearly half of unique spike-specific TCRs reportedly recognized epitopes outside regions mutated in the B.1.351 and B.1.1.7 variants. Conclusions about previously exposed vaccinees are limited, since just six AZD1222 recipients were seropositive for SARS-CoV-2 at baseline. In the small 56-69-year group, the increase in depth fell short of significance, most likely because of low power. After two AZD1222 doses, spike-specific TCR breadth and depth were significantly higher than at day 0 and than in MenACWY recipients.

The CDR3 regions of human TCRbeta chains were analyzed by immunosequencing. As for how the authors treated the data: TCRs in the repertoires were compared against a reference library of SARS-CoV-2-specific TCRs that had been generated with the MIRA antigen-specificity platform. Breadth was defined as the fraction of unique TCRs that were SARS-CoV-2-associated, and depth was defined as the fraction of total T cells that were SARS-CoV-2-associated. Each spike-specific TCR was assigned to its reactive spike region and to a CD4 or CD8 class using the MIRA data. Log10-transformed breadth and depth values were compared by one-way ANOVA with Sidak's multiple comparisons tests. This immuneACCESS table, as held by TCRdb, lists in-frame sequences with V and J called but not all clones. Of the missing ones, under half trace to an unresolved V gene in checked studies; the others have no known cause. V and J calls and clone size follow that table, whereas D and trimming were derived from the DNA. The sample records more than 95,000 clones, more than 75% of which are singletons. The ten largest clones add up to around 3.3% of the sample.

Spanning cysteine to phenylalanine, the CDR3 consists of 17 amino acids. Here the CDR3 DNA is all that survives: 51 bases in frame from base 1. V is cut by 5 bases and J by 4 bases, and the space between the germline ends is 18 bases. In the germline V gene, CDR1 corresponds to SGHTA and CDR2 to FQGNSA. A note on this clone: Its antigen has not been determined. Base qualities were left out, and no much larger clone turns up one base away.

The time point label, read with the paper, signifies: about 28 days (+/-7) after the second vaccine dose. The treatment or condition label of this sample denotes: meningococcal conjugate vaccine given as trial control. Samples from vaccinated people were obtained from the UK trials COV001 and COV002, which included a single-blind randomized controlled phase 2/3 trial of AZD1222 (ChAdOx1 nCoV-19) in healthy adults. For TCRbeta chain sequencing, PBMC samples from trial participants were taken at day 0 and at day 28 after the second dose. The input for sequencing was peripheral blood, taken 28 days after the second dose of the MenACWY control vaccine. The receptor was isolated from an adult who received the MenACWY meningococcal vaccine as a control. This sequence uses TRBV7-2 and TRBJ2-6; confidence is insufficient to name the D gene. CDR3 reads: CASSHGPFLNGANVLTF. The DNA reads as follows: TGTGCCAGCAGCCACGGACCCTTTCTCAACGGGGCCAACGTCCTGACTTTC.